This TCR beta chain was recorded in a study of T cells in Graves' hyperthyroidism and ophthalmopathy. Study conclusions and caveats: Stable hyperthyroidism and ophthalmopathy were separated using 13 V-J signatures. Blood samples included most of the expanded thyroid clonotypes exceeding 0.001.

The source material, RNA transcripts, was used to amplify TCR beta CDR3 regions. Researchers ran a first-round RT-PCR on the TCR CDR3 using the HTBI primer set. TCRdb analysed the multiplex PCR reads with MiXCR anew, one entry per CDR3 protein. The sample has roughly 45,000 distinct CDR3 sequences, around half seen once. Germline V gene lookup returns CDR1 MNHEY and CDR2 SVGEGT. The CDR3 has 16 amino acids. V was clipped by 2 bases and J by 0 bases, with 13 bases between them. Remarks on this clonotype: The antigen is unknown.

Patients were aged 18 to 65, had disease duration under 2 months, and had newly diagnosed hyperthyroidism. Uncontrolled infection, other autoimmune disease, pregnancy or lactation disqualified patients from enrolment. This clonotype was sampled from a woman aged 45-60 years with Graves' hyperthyroidism. Sequencing input: peripheral blood or thyroid tissue (not recorded which). The chain employs TRBV6-2 or TRBV6-3 and TRBJ2-5, with D perhaps matching TRBD2 (5 bases). The CDR3 loop reads CASSYGREDHQETQYF. DNA for the CDR3: TGTGCCAGCAGTTACGGACGGGAAGATCACCAAGAGACCCAGTACTTC.